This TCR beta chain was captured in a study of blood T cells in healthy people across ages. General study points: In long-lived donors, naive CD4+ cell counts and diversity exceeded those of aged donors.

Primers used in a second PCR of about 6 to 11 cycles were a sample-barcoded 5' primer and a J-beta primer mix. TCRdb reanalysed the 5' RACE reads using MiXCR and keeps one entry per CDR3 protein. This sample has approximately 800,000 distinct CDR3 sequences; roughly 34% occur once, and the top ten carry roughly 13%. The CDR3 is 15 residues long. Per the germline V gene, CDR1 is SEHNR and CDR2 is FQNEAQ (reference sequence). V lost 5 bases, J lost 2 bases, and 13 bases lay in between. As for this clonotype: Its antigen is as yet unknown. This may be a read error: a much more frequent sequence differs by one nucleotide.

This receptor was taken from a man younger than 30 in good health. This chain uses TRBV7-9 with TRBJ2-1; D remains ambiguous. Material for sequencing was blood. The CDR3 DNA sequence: TGTGCCAGCAGCCCCTCGGACGCAACCTACAATGAGCAGTTCTTC. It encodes CASSPSDATYNEQFF.